The rows below give T cell receptor beta chains drawn from one sample of a study of blood T cell repertoires in COVID-19. Method: immunoSEQ multiplex PCR; TCRdb's copy keeps in-frame clones and lacks some. The repertoire holds about 340,000 clones, with around nine tenths as singletons. Sequencing was carried out using peripheral blood. These receptors were taken from a woman aged 70-85 years with COVID-19, enrolled during active disease. Both conserved end residues are part of each CDR3. D genes are given only for firm matches. Clone size is shown for a subset of rows, as once, few, many or a class of expanded clone.

D gene	J gene	V gene	clone size	CDR3 protein	CDR3 DNA
NA	TRBJ2-6	TRBV14	NA	CASSQDMAGTSSGANVLTF	TGTGCCAGCAGCCAAGATATGGCAGGGACAAGCTCTGGGGCCAACGTCCTGACTTTC
NA	TRBJ2-2	TRBV12-5	NA	CASGLAPLGELFF	TGTGCTAGTGGTTTGGCCCCTTTGGGGGAGCTGTTTTTT
TRBD2	TRBJ2-1	TRBV4-1	NA	CASSLRGIAGGYNEQFF	TGCGCCAGCAGCCTAAGAGGGATAGCGGGGGGGTACAATGAGCAGTTCTTC
TRBD2	TRBJ2-7	TRBV6-2/TRBV6-3	NA	CASSYPSGGPPRNEQYF	TGTGCCAGCAGTTACCCTAGCGGGGGCCCTCCCCGGAACGAGCAGTACTTC
TRBD1	TRBJ2-7	TRBV23-1	NA	CASSQNLGQGPTYEQYF	TGCGCCAGCAGTCAAAACCTCGGACAGGGCCCAACCTACGAGCAGTACTTC
NA	TRBJ1-1	TRBV5-1	NA	CASSPREDEAFF	TGCGCCAGCAGTCCCAGGGAAGACGAAGCTTTCTTT
TRBD1	TRBJ1-2	TRBV7-9	NA	CASSFGTGGGYGYTF	TGTGCCAGCAGCTTCGGCACAGGGGGAGGGTATGGCTACACCTTC
TRBD2	TRBJ2-3	TRBV2	NA	CASSEGGGADTQYF	TGTGCCAGCAGTGAAGGTGGGGGGGCAGATACGCAGTATTTT
NA	TRBJ2-7	TRBV21-1	NA	CASSKGPGGQGEQYF	TGTGCCAGCAGCAAGGGGCCCGGGGGGCAGGGTGAGCAGTACTTC
NA	TRBJ1-2	TRBV12-3/TRBV12-4	once	CASSFIGDGYTF	TGTGCCAGCAGTTTCATCGGGGATGGCTACACCTTC
NA	TRBJ2-5	TRBV3-1/TRBV3-2	NA	CASSHAQGRETQYF	TGTGCCAGCAGCCATGCGCAGGGCAGAGAGACCCAGTACTTC
NA	TRBJ2-1	TRBV10-3	NA	CAISAGRVWDNEQFF	TGTGCCATCAGTGCCGGCAGGGTATGGGACAATGAGCAGTTCTTC
TRBD1	TRBJ1-1	TRBV9	NA	CASSVDGQGNTEAFF	TGTGCCAGCAGCGTAGACGGACAGGGGAACACTGAAGCTTTCTTT
TRBD1	TRBJ2-5	TRBV7-6	few	CASSYDGRTGETQYF	TGTGCCAGCAGTTATGACGGACGGACAGGAGAGACCCAGTACTTC
NA	TRBJ1-1	TRBV11-2	NA	CASSLQGVAEAFF	TGTGCCAGCAGCTTACAAGGGGTGGCTGAAGCTTTCTTT
NA	TRBJ2-7	TRBV13	few	CASSLYAYQATYEQYF	TGTGCCAGCAGCTTATATGCGTACCAGGCGACCTACGAGCAGTACTTC
NA	TRBJ1-4	TRBV5-1	NA	CASQEGTVATNEKLFF	TGCGCCAGCCAAGAGGGCACTGTTGCAACTAATGAAAAACTGTTTTTT
NA	TRBJ1-1	TRBV19	NA	CASSIVSGKNTEAFF	TGTGCCAGTAGTATAGTCTCAGGGAAGAACACTGAAGCTTTCTTT
TRBD1	TRBJ2-7	TRBV6-6	NA	CASSSRTGGVYEQYF	TGTGCCAGCAGTTCTCGGACAGGGGGTGTCTACGAGCAGTACTTC
TRBD1	TRBJ1-5	TRBV12-5	NA	CASGLVLRDRDNQPQHF	TGTGCTAGTGGTTTGGTACTTCGGGACAGGGACAATCAGCCCCAGCATTTT
NA	TRBJ1-5	TRBV24-1	few	CATSATQGSQPQHF	TGTGCCACCAGTGCGACTCAGGGAAGTCAGCCCCAGCATTTT
TRBD1	TRBJ2-5	TRBV29-1	NA	CSVVDREPGGTQYF	TGCAGCGTTGTGGACAGGGAACCCGGGGGGACCCAGTACTTC
TRBD2	TRBJ2-1	TRBV5-1	NA	CASTIEVSGGPYNEQFF	TGCGCCAGCACCATTGAAGTGAGCGGGGGGCCCTACAATGAGCAGTTCTTC
TRBD1	TRBJ2-7	TRBV5-1	few	CASRRTGDLVTEQYF	TGCGCCAGCAGGCGGACAGGGGACTTGGTCACCGAGCAGTACTTC
TRBD2	TRBJ2-3	TRBV10-1	NA	CASSESVGLAVSTDTQYF	TGCGCCAGCAGTGAGTCAGTAGGACTAGCGGTGAGCACAGATACGCAGTATTTT
NA	TRBJ1-1	TRBV4-1	NA	CASSRSTTLNTEAFF	TGCGCCAGCAGCCGAAGCACGACACTGAACACTGAAGCTTTCTTT
NA	TRBJ1-1	TRBV30	NA	CAWTLGSTGAFF	TGTGCCTGGACCCTCGGAAGTACAGGAGCTTTCTTT
TRBD1	TRBJ1-6	TRBV7-3	NA	CASSATGTGDSPLHF	TGTGCCAGCAGCGCTACCGGGACAGGGGATTCACCCCTCCACTTT
NA	TRBJ1-5	TRBV7-2	NA	CASKMRGIGNQPQHF	TGTGCCAGCAAAATGAGGGGGATCGGCAATCAGCCCCAGCATTTT
TRBD1	TRBJ1-4	TRBV6-5	NA	CASSLRDRGDEKLFF	TGTGCCAGCAGTTTGAGGGACAGGGGTGATGAAAAACTGTTTTTT
NA	TRBJ2-1	TRBV7-9	few	CASTFGGSYNEQFF	TGTGCCAGCACTTTCGGGGGCTCCTACAATGAGCAGTTCTTC
TRBD1	TRBJ2-3	TRBV30	NA	CAWRPPGTGFTDTQYF	TGTGCCTGGAGGCCTCCCGGGACAGGGTTCACAGATACGCAGTATTTT